The 32 T cell receptor beta chains listed next were all sequenced from one sample in a study of T cell responses to AZD1222 COVID-19 vaccine. Using immunoSEQ multiplex PCR, the repertoire was profiled, and TCRdb retains in-frame clones only, with some absent. The sample carries about 28,000 clones, about three quarters recorded once. Material: peripheral blood, obtained on day 0 of AZD1222 vaccination. These receptors originate from an adult in good health.

The chain has TRBV19 and TRBJ2-2; TRBD1 matches 9 bases. The CDR3 is 16 amino acids. The V gene end was trimmed by 9 bases and the J gene end by 6 bases; junction bases not matched to a gene: 14. CDR1 LNHDA and CDR2 SQIVND come from the germline V gene (reference sequence). The CDR3: CASARQTGGRSGELFF. The CDR3, as DNA: TGTGCCAGCGCTAGACAGACAGGGGGACGATCCGGGGAGCTGTTTTTT.

The chain couples TRBV7-9 to TRBJ1-1; TRBD1 agrees at 8 bases. The CDR3 contains 15 residues. The ends lost 5 bases at V and 1 base at J; junction bases unmatched: 6. The germline gives CDR1 SEHNR, CDR2 FQNEAQ (reference sequence). This CDR3 reads CASSPRTGSNTEAFF. The CDR3 nucleotides are TGTGCCAGCAGCCCCAGGACAGGGTCGAACACTGAAGCTTTCTTT.

V gene TRBV7-3 combines with J gene TRBJ1-5; TRBD1 aligns across 7 bases. The CDR3 is 14 amino acids. Germline lookup yields CDR1 SGHTA and CDR2 FQGTGA. Unmatched junction bases numbered 5, after V lost 5 bases and J lost 4 bases. The CDR3 here is CASSMTGRNQPQHF. CDR3 nucleotide sequence: TGTGCCAGCAGCATGACAGGGCGGAATCAGCCCCAGCATTTT.

This clone was found a few times. The chain has TRBV7-3 and TRBJ2-2, with D hard to call. Deletions cut 2 bases from V and 5 bases from J, with 6 bases between. Germline V gives CDR1 SGHTA, CDR2 FQGTGA. The length of the CDR3 is 13 residues. In DNA form, the CDR3 reads TGTGCCAGCAGCTTAGGACCGACCGGGGAGCTGTTTTTT. Encoded protein: CASSLGPTGELFF.

V usage is TRBV19 and J usage is TRBJ1-1, with no clear D. The CDR3 extends over 14 amino acids. Germline-derived CDR1 and CDR2 are LNHDA and SQIVND (reference sequence). Trimming pared 8 bases from V and 1 base from J, leaving 14 bases between. CDR3 DNA sequence: TGTGCCAGTCGTGAACTCGGAGGGAACACTGAAGCTTTCTTT. This gives the protein CASRELGGNTEAFF.

The J gene is TRBJ1-2, the V gene TRBV3-1 (or the pseudogene TRBV3-2); 7 bases align to TRBD1. Germline CDR1 and CDR2: LGHDT and YNNKEL (reference sequence). The CDR3 loop spans 15 amino acids. V was pared by 4 bases and J by 4 bases, with 9 bases of the junction left unmatched. The CDR3 region is CASSLSAGGFYGYTF. The DNA of the CDR3 is TGTGCCAGCAGCCTCTCCGCAGGGGGGTTCTATGGCTACACCTTC.

CDR3: CASSPRDKLPYGYTF. For the CDR3, the DNA is TGTGCCAGCAGCCCCCGGGACAAACTCCCATATGGCTACACCTTC. The V and J genes are TRBV5-4 and TRBJ1-2; a weak D match, TRBD1 (6 bases). The germline CDR1 and CDR2 sequences are SGHNT and YYREEE (reference sequence). V shed 4 bases and J shed 5 bases, with 18 bases lying between them. This CDR3 has 15 amino acids. Full variable domain (rest looked up from reference TRBV5-4 and TRBJ1-2): ETGVTQSPTHLIKTRGQQVTLRCSSQSGHNTVSWYQQALGQGPQFIFQYYREEENGRGNFPPRFSGLQFPNYSSELNVNALELDDSALYLCASSPRDKLPYGYTFGSGTRLTVV.

This clone appeared a few times. The V gene is TRBV6-5, the J gene TRBJ1-1; possible D gene TRBD1, 6 bases. Germline assignment: CDR1 MNHEY and CDR2 SVGAGI. CDR3 length: 12 amino acids. Trimming shortened V by 5 bases and J by 8 bases, and 12 bases separated the two germline ends. Here the CDR3 DNA reads TGTGCCAGCAGTCCTTCGAGGGGGGAAGCTTTCTTT. It codes for CASSPSRGEAFF.

This chain links TRBV5-1 with TRBJ1-5, with 8 bases that match TRBD1. The V segment lost 1 base and the J segment 1 base; nucleotides outside the gene matches: 1. Germline V gives CDR1 SGHRS, CDR2 YFSETQ. This CDR3 comprises 15 residues. CDR3 residues: CASSLQGASNQPQHF. DNA of the CDR3: TGCGCCAGCAGCTTGCAGGGGGCGAGCAATCAGCCCCAGCATTTT.

Judged by abundance, this clone is medium-sized. V is TRBV3-1 (or the pseudogene TRBV3-2) and J is TRBJ1-1; 7 nucleotides line up with TRBD1. The CDR3 covers 20 residues. Germline V CDR1 and CDR2: LGHDT, YNNKEL (reference sequence). The junction had 16 bases not matched to a gene; V was cut back by 0 bases and J by 0 bases. In nucleotides, the CDR3 is TGTGCCAGCAGCCAAGATCCCACAGGGGCACTGAGGCCACTGAACACTGAAGCTTTCTTT. Protein product: CASSQDPTGALRPLNTEAFF.

This clone is a singleton in its sample. V and J are TRBV23-1 and TRBJ2-7; 7 positions match TRBD1. TRBV23-1 is identified as an open reading frame with a role that is uncertain. The CDR3 has 18 residues. The junction had 15 bases not matched to a gene; V was cut back by 0 bases and J by 4 bases. This CDR3 reads CASSQSLSGQEDLYEQYV. Written as DNA, the CDR3 is TGCGCCAGCAGTCAATCCCTGAGTGGACAGGAGGATCTGTACGAGCAGTACGTC.

This chain links TRBV19 with TRBJ2-3, with 7 bases that match TRBD1. In germline, CDR1 is LNHDA, CDR2 SQIVND (reference sequence). This CDR3 has 15 amino acids. V lost 6 bases to trimming and J lost 2 bases; unmatched junction nucleotides: 8. The CDR3 here is CASRRQGANTDTQYF. In DNA, the CDR3 is TGTGCCAGTAGGCGACAGGGTGCTAACACAGATACGCAGTATTTT.

The rearrangement uses TRBV14 and TRBJ2-2, with a tentative D call TRBD2 (6 bases). Trimming removed 4 bases from V and 1 base from J, with 13 bases in between. The CDR3 length is 16 residues. The germline V gene encodes CDR1 SGHDN and CDR2 FVKESK. The CDR3 protein is CASSPAGGKNTGELFF. The DNA for the CDR3 is TGTGCCAGCAGCCCGGCGGGCGGGAAGAACACCGGGGAGCTGTTTTTT.

The chain links TRBV2 to TRBJ1-5; TRBD1 might be the D (5 bases). Per the germline V gene, CDR1 is SNHLY and CDR2 is FYNNEI. Trimming pared 6 bases from V and 9 bases from J, leaving 21 bases between. The CDR3 is 15 residues long. CDR3 residues: CASRLRDGSQGPQHF. The CDR3 DNA reads as TGTGCCAGCAGACTCCGGGACGGTTCTCAGGGGCCCCAGCATTTT.

This clone was counted only a few times. The V and J genes are TRBV7-7 and TRBJ2-5; TRBD2 is a possible D gene (5 bases). CDR1 and CDR2 from the germline V gene are SSHAT and FNYEAQ (reference sequence). V was shortened by 5 bases and J by 3 bases, with 19 bases between the two germline ends. The CDR3 has 16 amino acids. DNA for the CDR3: TGTGCCAGCAGCCCATGGGGTAGGACGGGGAAAGAGACCCAGTACTTC. Residues: CASSPWGRTGKETQYF.

In this sample, this clone turned up a few times. The chain uses TRBV5-6 and TRBJ1-5; D gene unclear. V shed 4 bases and J shed 6 bases, with 11 bases lying between them. The V gene's germline CDR1 is SGHDT and CDR2 YYEEEE. This CDR3 contains 13 residues. The CDR3 DNA is TGTGCCAGCAGCCTGACAATCGGTCAGCCCCAGCATTTT. Residues: CASSLTIGQPQHF.

CDR3 in DNA: TGTGCCAGCAGTTACGAGGGAAATAAATATGGCTACACCTTC. This encodes CASSYEGNKYGYTF. The chain is built from TRBV6-2 or TRBV6-3 and TRBJ1-2; the D is unclear. The CDR3 totals 14 residues. From germline, CDR1 is MNHEY and CDR2 SVGEGT. V lost 2 bases, J lost 5 bases, and 12 bases lay in between.

This clone was found once. The chain joins TRBV12-3 or TRBV12-4 to TRBJ1-3, with no clear D. This CDR3 region has 11 residues. The V and J ends lost 7 bases and 3 bases respectively, with 4 bases between them. In DNA form, the CDR3 reads TGTGCCAGCATAGGTGGAAACACCATATATTTT. Translating gives CASIGGNTIYF.

The chain carries TRBV30 and TRBJ2-3; 8 nucleotides match TRBD1. From germline, CDR1 is GTSNPN and CDR2 SVGIG (reference sequence). V was clipped by 1 base and J by 3 bases; unmatched bases: 6. The CDR3 contains 15 residues. The CDR3 region is CAWSAQGGVTDTQYF. As DNA, the CDR3 is TGTGCCTGGAGTGCACAGGGGGGAGTTACAGATACGCAGTATTTT.

The J gene is TRBJ1-1, the V gene TRBV29-1; TRBD1 is a possible D gene (5 bases). V lost 4 bases and J 2 bases, leaving 11 bases between the germline ends. Germline CDR1 and CDR2: SQVTM and ANQGSEA. The CDR3 consists of 13 residues. The CDR3 spells CSVAAQENTEAFF. Written as DNA, the CDR3 is TGCAGCGTTGCAGCACAGGAAAACACTGAAGCTTTCTTT.

This clone was seen a few times. The chain uses TRBV2 and TRBJ1-5; 11 bases align to TRBD1. CDR1 and CDR2 (germline): SNHLY, FYNNEI. The length of the CDR3 is 16 residues. V shed 6 bases and J 5 bases; nucleotides not matched to a gene: 9. DNA for the CDR3: TGTGCCAGCAGCCGACGGACAGGGGGCCGGGATCAGCCCCAGCATTTT. Translating it yields CASSRRTGGRDQPQHF.

This rearrangement joins TRBV6-1 to TRBJ1-2; D may be TRBD1 (5 bases). The length of the CDR3 is 15 residues. Trimming removed 0 bases from V and 5 bases from J, with 13 bases in between. Germline-derived CDR1 and CDR2 are MNHNS and SASEGT. CDR3 bases: TGTGCCAGCAGTGAAGCCGGGACCGGTGGGTATGGCTACACCTTC. Amino acids: CASSEAGTGGYGYTF.

This clone was picked up one time. This chain uses TRBV19 with TRBJ1-5; D possibly corresponds to TRBD1 (5 bases). Per germline, CDR1 LNHDA and CDR2 SQIVND (reference sequence). The CDR3 spans 16 residues. Deletions cut 3 bases from V and 0 bases from J, with 12 bases between. The CDR3 nucleotides are TGTGCCAGTAGTATCCCCGGGGCCTATAGCAATCAGCCCCAGCATTTT. Its translation: CASSIPGAYSNQPQHF.

This clone showed up just once. V usage is TRBV10-3 and J usage is TRBJ2-2, with 7 bases fitting TRBD1. CDR1 ENHRY and CDR2 SYGVKD come from the germline V gene. V lost 8 bases and J lost 3; bases outside the gene matches: 3. This CDR3 region has 13 residues. CDR3 DNA: TGTGCCATCGGGACAGCCTACACCGGGGAGCTGTTTTTT. It is translated as CAIGTAYTGELFF.

This rearrangement joins TRBV9 to TRBJ2-5; D possibly corresponds to TRBD2 (10 bases). V was shortened by 4 bases and J by 0 bases, with 31 bases between the two germline ends. Germline values: CDR1 SGDLS, CDR2 YYNGEE. CDR3 length equals 21 residues. In DNA form, the CDR3 reads TGTGCCAGCAGCCCCTCGCGAGGGACAGGGAAACTAGCGGGATACCAAGAGACCCAGTACTTC. Amino acids: CASSPSRGTGKLAGYQETQYF.

The V call is TRBV19, the J call TRBJ2-2; no reliable D call. Germline loops: CDR1 LNHDA, CDR2 SQIVND (reference sequence). There are 16 residues in the CDR3. The V gene lost 6 bases and the J gene lost 1 base, with 15 bases spanning the gap. The CDR3: CASRETVGWNTGELFF. The CDR3 DNA sequence: TGTGCCAGTAGGGAAACTGTCGGATGGAACACCGGGGAGCTGTTTTTT.

This clone was detected a few times. The chain joins TRBV9 to TRBJ2-7; possibly TRBD1 for D (5 bases). This CDR3 spans 12 amino acids. Trimming took 3 bases from V and 2 from J, leaving 6 bases between them. Germline V CDR1 and CDR2: SGDLS, YYNGEE. The CDR3 reads CASSAGTYEQYF. In nucleotides, the CDR3 is TGTGCCAGCAGCGCAGGGACCTACGAGCAGTACTTC.

This chain uses TRBV3-1 (or the pseudogene TRBV3-2) with TRBJ1-4; TRBD1 might be the D (6 bases). Germline-derived CDR1 and CDR2 are LGHDT and YNNKEL (reference sequence). V was pared by 1 base and J by 8 bases, with 11 bases between. The CDR3 consists of 14 residues. The CDR3 DNA is TGTGCCAGCAGCCAAGTGGTTAGGGGGGAAAAACTGTTTTTT. It translates to CASSQVVRGEKLFF.

This chain links TRBV27 with TRBJ2-7; 8 bases are a match to TRBD1. CDR1 is MNHEY, CDR2 SMNVEV, per germline (reference sequence). Trimming took 6 bases from V and 5 from J; bases not matched to a gene: 9. This CDR3 comprises 14 residues. CDR3 sequence reads: CASSRQGSPHEQYF. Here the CDR3 DNA reads TGTGCCAGCAGCAGACAGGGGTCCCCTCACGAGCAGTACTTC.

The chain is built from TRBV10-3 and TRBJ1-1; D call uncertain. Trimming removed 1 base from V and 3 bases from J, with 6 bases in between. Germline values: CDR1 ENHRY, CDR2 SYGVKD. This CDR3 comprises 13 residues. CDR3: CAISELSDTEAFF. In nucleotides, the CDR3 is TGTGCCATCAGTGAGTTGTCGGACACTGAAGCTTTCTTT.

CDR3 nucleotides: TGCGCCAGCAGCCCCCCGGAGGCAGGGGACTACGAGCAGTACTTC. Its translation is CASSPPEAGDYEQYF. This chain joins TRBV5-1 and TRBJ2-7; D is possibly TRBD1 (6 bases). V shed 4 bases and J shed 3 bases, with 17 bases lying between them. Per the germline V gene, CDR1 is SGHRS and CDR2 is YFSETQ. This CDR3 has 15 amino acids.

This rearrangement joins TRBV10-1 to TRBJ1-2; D is possibly TRBD1 (6 bases). Trimming removed 6 bases at V and 2 bases at J, with 16 bases between. Germline lookup yields CDR1 WNHNN and CDR2 SYGVQD (reference sequence). The CDR3 has 15 amino acids. CDR3 amino acids: CASSPYRVPNYGYTF. DNA of the CDR3: TGCGCCAGCAGCCCCTACAGGGTGCCCAACTATGGCTACACCTTC.